A selection of T cell receptor beta chains follows, all from one sample in a study of blood T cell repertoires in COVID-19. Here immunoSEQ multiplex PCR was the method, and the copy in TCRdb shows in-frame clones only, minus some. The sample consists of 200,000 to 300,000 clones, 75% to 85% of them appearing once. Sequencing was done on a sample of peripheral blood. These receptors originate from a woman older than 75 with COVID-19, enrolled during active disease. The CDR3 runs from the conserved cysteine through the conserved F or W. D genes are given only for firm matches. Part of the rows lack a size; the others show once, few, many or a class for expanded clones.

d_call	v_call	clone_size	cdr3_length	j_call	cdr3_aa	cdr3_nt
NA	TRBV4-1	NA	19	TRBJ2-7	CASSQVGGKDRLSSYEQYF	TGCGCCAGCAGCCAAGTGGGGGGTAAAGATAGGTTGAGCTCCTACGAGCAGTACTTC
NA	TRBV7-8	once	12	TRBJ1-1	CASQRVFTEAFF	TGTGCCAGCCAGAGGGTCTTCACTGAAGCTTTCTTT
TRBD1	TRBV7-8	few	14	TRBJ1-2	CASSVTGGGYGYTF	TGTGCCAGCAGCGTAACAGGGGGGGGCTATGGCTACACCTTC
NA	TRBV7-8	once	13	TRBJ2-7	CASSLAGAYEQYF	TGTGCCAGCAGCTTAGCCGGAGCCTACGAGCAGTACTTC
TRBD1	TRBV5-1	NA	14	TRBJ1-1	CASSLTGAVTEAFF	TGCGCCAGCAGCTTAACAGGGGCGGTCACTGAAGCTTTCTTT
NA	TRBV18	NA	15	TRBJ2-1	CASSPLLSSYNEQFF	TGTGCCAGCTCACCCCTTCTTAGCTCCTACAATGAGCAGTTCTTC
TRBD2	TRBV7-9	NA	15	TRBJ2-3	CASSFSGGGTDTQYF	TGTGCCAGCAGCTTTAGCGGGGGGGGGACAGATACGCAGTATTTT
TRBD2	TRBV11-1	NA	15	TRBJ2-7	CASSATSGGVYEQYF	TGTGCCAGCAGCGCAACTAGCGGGGGGGTCTACGAGCAGTACTTC
TRBD1	TRBV12-3/TRBV12-4	few	13	TRBJ1-5	CATSGTANQPQHF	TGTGCCACCTCCGGGACAGCAAATCAGCCCCAGCATTTT
NA	TRBV10-3	NA	13	TRBJ2-3	CAISRTSTDTQYF	TGTGCCATCAGCCGGACTAGCACAGATACGCAGTATTTT
TRBD1	TRBV4-1	NA	16	TRBJ1-5	CASSQDGRGRNQPQHF	TGCGCCAGCAGCCAAGATGGAAGGGGGCGAAATCAGCCCCAGCATTTT
NA	TRBV2	NA	15	TRBJ2-5	CASSQGTFLQETQYF	TGTGCCAGCAGCCAAGGGACTTTTTTACAAGAGACCCAGTACTTC
TRBD1	TRBV11-3	once	16	TRBJ2-7	CASSLDGTGLVDEQYF	TGTGCCAGCAGCTTAGATGGGACAGGCCTCGTGGACGAGCAGTACTTC
TRBD2	TRBV6-5	NA	14	TRBJ2-2	CASRLAGDTGELFF	TGTGCCAGCAGACTAGCGGGGGACACCGGGGAGCTGTTTTTT
NA	TRBV18	NA	16	TRBJ1-2	CASSPTRSREVYGYTF	TGTGCCAGCTCACCGACCCGGAGCAGGGAAGTATATGGCTACACCTTC
NA	TRBV5-5	NA	16	TRBJ1-3	CASSVGGKASGNTIYF	TGTGCCAGCAGCGTCGGGGGGAAAGCCTCTGGAAACACCATATATTTT
TRBD1	TRBV7-3	NA	15	TRBJ1-6	CASSLQTGGNSPLHF	TGTGCCAGCAGCTTACAAACAGGGGGAAATTCACCCCTCCACTTT
NA	TRBV7-9	NA	16	TRBJ2-1	CASSFTGHSSYNEQFF	TGTGCCAGCAGCTTTACTGGACACAGCTCCTACAATGAGCAGTTCTTC
NA	TRBV18	NA	15	TRBJ2-6	CASSPGGYGANVLTF	TGTGCCAGCTCACCAGGAGGGTATGGGGCCAACGTCCTGACTTTC
NA	TRBV3-1/TRBV3-2	NA	14	TRBJ2-7	CASSPPGPHLEQYF	TGTGCCAGCAGCCCCCCGGGTCCCCACCTCGAGCAGTACTTC